This TCR beta chain originates from a study of shared clonotypes between healthy human individuals. Study-level points and caveats: Rarefaction analysis demonstrated incomplete sorted-subset sequencing notwithstanding large depth.

TCRdb keeps only in-frame clones here, not all; method: immunoSEQ multiplex PCR. Among hundreds of thousands of clones, roughly 94% were seen once, and the ten largest hold 24%. It was CD45RO-negative cells, positively selected for CCR7, that made up naive CD8 cells, with terminally differentiated effector memory CD45RA+ cells excluded. CDR1 is SGDLS, CDR2 YYNGEE, per germline. V gave up 3 bases and J gave up 2 bases; unmatched junction bases: 5. The CDR3 is 16 amino acids. Of note for this clone: As yet, its antigen is unknown.

The TCR was taken from a man aged 25-45 years in good health. Specimen: naive CD8+ T cells sorted from blood. This chain connects TRBV9 to TRBJ2-6, with TRBD1 identical over 7 bases. CDR3 sequence: CASSEGTAPGANVLTF. The CDR3 DNA follows: TGTGCCAGCAGCGAGGGGACAGCCCCTGGGGCCAACGTCCTGACTTTC.